The TCR beta chain described here comes from a study of identifying expanded T cells in peripheral blood. Regarding the study as a whole: Variance in clone template counts between approximately two-week samples significantly increased with total template count across all healthy donors. Technical replicates showed approximately 1.2 changed clones; approximately 2 weeks about 16.4; four weeks 19.

Sequenced by immunoSEQ multiplex PCR; TCRdb stores in-frame clones only, minus some. The sample shows about 85,000 clones, around nine tenths of them seen only once. Healthy donors had no documented immune events, such as infections, while sampled. This CDR3 region has 15 residues. After removal of 0 bases from V and 4 bases from J, the junction contained 5 bases not matched to a gene. Germline V CDR1 and CDR2: SGHRS, YFSETQ. Details on this clone: No antigen is known for it.

This receptor was identified in a person aged 18 to 70 in good health. Sequenced material: blood. The chain has TRBV5-1 and TRBJ2-7; 9 bases agree with TRBD1. CDR3 region: CASSLEGQGRYEQYF. CDR3 coding DNA: TGCGCCAGCAGCTTGGAGGGACAGGGCCGGTACGAGCAGTACTTC. Variable domain in full (rest from reference TRBV5-1 and TRBJ2-7): KAGVTQTPRYLIKTRGQQVTLSCSPISGHRSVSWYQQTPGQGLQFLFEYFSETQRNKGNFPGRFSGRQFSNSRSEMNVSTLELGDSALYLCASSLEGQGRYEQYFGPGTRLTVT.